The 13 T cell receptor beta chains below come from one sample, sequenced in a study of shared clonotypes between healthy human individuals. Profiling relied on immunoSEQ multiplex PCR, and the TCRdb table lists in-frame clones only, not all of them. The table includes around 2.1 million clones, around 95% detected once. The material sequenced was naive CD4+ T cells sorted from blood. Specified subset: CD45RA+ positively selected. Receptor source: a man between 18 and 29 years old in good health.

This chain joins TRBV28 and TRBJ1-2, with D perhaps matching TRBD1 (5 bases). V was trimmed by 7 bases and J by 1 base, leaving 22 bases between them. Germline CDR1 reads MDHEN; CDR2 reads SYDVKM. The CDR3 is made up of 17 amino acids. Written as DNA, the CDR3 is TGTGCCAGCACCCCTGGGTTATTGACAGACGATAACTATGGCTACACCTTC. Translated, it gives CASTPGLLTDDNYGYTF.

The chain joins TRBV6-1 to TRBJ1-4; D call uncertain. The CDR3 extends over 14 amino acids. The V gene's germline CDR1 is MNHNS and CDR2 SASEGT. V lost 6 bases to trimming and J lost 7 bases, with 15 bases between them. The CDR3 protein is CASRAGIKSEKLFF. In nucleotides, the CDR3 is TGTGCCAGCAGGGCCGGGATAAAGAGTGAAAAACTGTTTTTT.

V usage is TRBV6-5 and J usage is TRBJ2-2; 7 bases line up with TRBD2. Unmatched junction bases numbered 10, after V lost 8 bases and J lost 4 bases. The CDR3 contains 15 residues. Germline V lookup: CDR1 MNHEY, CDR2 SVGAGI. Here the CDR3 reads CASQEAGVSTGELFF. The CDR3 nucleotides are TGTGCCAGCCAAGAGGCGGGGGTTAGCACCGGGGAGCTGTTTTTT.

The chain links TRBV19 to TRBJ2-7, with a tentative D call TRBD1 (5 bases). Between the trimmed V and J ends, which lost 7 bases and 0 bases, there was a span of 13 bases. CDR3 size: 14 residues. In germline, CDR1 is LNHDA, CDR2 SQIVND (reference sequence). The CDR3 coding sequence is TGTGCCAGTACCACAGGAAGGGGCTCCTACGAGCAGTACTTC. Its translation is CASTTGRGSYEQYF.

The rearrangement links TRBV10-1 to TRBJ2-7, with 13 bases that match TRBD2. Germline-derived CDR1 and CDR2 are WNHNN and SYGVQD (reference sequence). Losses at the gene ends were 2 bases for V and 2 bases for J; bases not matched to a gene: 9. The CDR3 runs to 18 residues. The CDR3 here is CASSENTSGRGLTYEQYF. The CDR3 nucleotides are TGCGCCAGCAGTGAGAACACTAGCGGGAGGGGGCTTACCTACGAGCAGTACTTC.

The rearrangement links TRBV9 to TRBJ2-7, with a possible D match to TRBD2 (5 bases). Trimming stripped 4 bases from V and 5 bases from J, with 22 bases between. Germline CDR1 is SGDLS and CDR2 is YYNGEE. The CDR3 contains 16 residues. CDR3 nucleotide sequence: TGTGCCAGCAGCCCCCACCAGGTGGCGGGCACAGACGAGCAGTACTTC. Translated, it gives CASSPHQVAGTDEQYF.

V usage is TRBV7-2 and J usage is TRBJ2-2; D is unclear. V lost 3 bases to trimming and J lost 0 bases, with 8 bases between them. The CDR3 loop spans 15 amino acids. CDR1 is SGHTA and CDR2 is FQGNSA in the germline V gene. CDR3: CASSFDSSNTGELFF. In DNA, the CDR3 is TGTGCCAGCAGCTTTGATTCCTCGAACACCGGGGAGCTGTTTTTT.

The chain recombines TRBV10-3 with TRBJ1-6; 9 nucleotides agree with TRBD1. Trimming removed 10 bases from V and 5 bases from J; junction bases left unmatched: 6. Per the germline V gene, CDR1 is ENHRY and CDR2 is SYGVKD. This CDR3 has 14 amino acids. CDR3 amino acids: CANSGQGNNSPLHF. DNA for the CDR3: TGTGCCAACAGCGGACAGGGGAATAATTCACCCCTCCACTTT.

The chain recombines TRBV5-3 with TRBJ2-6, with TRBD1 as a possible D gene (6 bases). TRBV5-3 carries the ORF label, with uncertain function. The CDR3 runs to 18 residues. V lost 0 bases and J 0 bases, leaving 13 bases between the germline ends. CDR3 DNA: TGTGCCAGAAGCTTGGGACAGGTGGTAAGCTCTGGGGCCAACGTCCTGACTTTC. Translated: CARSLGQVVSSGANVLTF.

This chain connects TRBV10-3 to TRBJ2-7, with D perhaps TRBD1 or TRBD2 (6 bases each). CDR1 ENHRY and CDR2 SYGVKD come from the germline V gene. The V gene lost 5 bases and the J gene lost 5 bases, with 16 bases spanning the gap. The CDR3 loop spans 14 amino acids. The CDR3 sequence: CAISWGPGVDEQYF. CDR3 in DNA: TGTGCCATCAGTTGGGGGCCGGGGGTGGACGAGCAGTACTTC.

J is TRBJ2-7 and V is TRBV5-1; 7 bases fit TRBD1. This CDR3 is 13 amino acids long. Germline V gene sequence: CDR1 SGHRS, CDR2 YFSETQ. The V gene end was trimmed by 1 base and the J gene end by 7 bases; junction bases not matched to a gene: 5. CDR3 in DNA: TGCGCCAGCAGCTTGACAGGGGCTGGGGAGCAGTACTTC. It codes for CASSLTGAGEQYF.

The chain couples TRBV2 to TRBJ2-7; 12 bases fit TRBD2. The CDR3 has 18 residues. The germline CDR1 and CDR2 sequences are SNHLY and FYNNEI. J gave up 4 bases and V 5 bases, and 15 bases lay outside the gene matches. CDR3 loop: CASSFRSGETSGSYEQYF. DNA of the CDR3: TGTGCCAGCAGTTTCCGCTCGGGAGAGACTAGCGGGAGTTACGAGCAGTACTTC.

The CDR3 is CASSLADRVSGNTIYF. The CDR3 DNA is TGTGCCAGCAGTTTAGCGGACCGCGTCTCTGGAAACACCATATATTTT. The chain employs TRBV28 and TRBJ1-3; D gene unclear. Germline loops: CDR1 MDHEN, CDR2 SYDVKM. V gave up 2 bases and J gave up 0 bases, with 11 bases separating them. CDR3 size: 16 residues.